This T cell receptor (beta chain) comes out of a study of CD8 T cells in ankylosing spondylitis. Regarding the study as a whole: Ankylosing spondylitis blood appeared to carry a characteristic TCR beta motif of roughly 8 highly homologous variants. It was reported that disease-linked clones were significantly enriched in matched ankylosing spondylitis synovial fluid.

The CDR3 has 14 residues. Trimming took off 6 bases at V and 3 bases at J, with 17 bases between the two ends. Germline assignment: CDR1 SQVTM and CDR2 ANQGSEA. This clonotype was seen many times. Its antigen is unidentified. TCRdb reprocessed the 5' RACE reads with MiXCR, giving one entry per CDR3 protein. The repertoire holds about 130,000 distinct CDR3 sequences, 6.5% to 9% seen once, with 12% in the top ten. The chain employs TRBV29-1 and TRBJ2-5, with a tentative D call TRBD2 (6 bases). This clonotype was sampled from a male donor with ankylosing spondylitis or in good health (not recorded which). Sequenced material: blood, either unsorted or a sorted T cell fraction (not recorded which). For the CDR3, the DNA is TGCAGCGTATCCCCGGGACTTCACAAAGAGACCCAGTACTTC. As protein: CSVSPGLHKETQYF.